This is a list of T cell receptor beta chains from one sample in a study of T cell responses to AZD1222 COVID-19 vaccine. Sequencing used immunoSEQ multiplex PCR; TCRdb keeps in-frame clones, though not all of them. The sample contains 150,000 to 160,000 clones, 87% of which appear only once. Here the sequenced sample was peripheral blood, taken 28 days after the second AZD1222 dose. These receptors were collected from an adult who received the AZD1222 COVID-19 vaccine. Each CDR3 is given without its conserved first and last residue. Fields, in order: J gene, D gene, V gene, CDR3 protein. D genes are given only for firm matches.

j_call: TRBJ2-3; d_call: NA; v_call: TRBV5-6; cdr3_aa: ASTARGFSTQY
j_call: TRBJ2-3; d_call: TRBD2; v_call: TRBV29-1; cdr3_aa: SATNPGLAASDTQY
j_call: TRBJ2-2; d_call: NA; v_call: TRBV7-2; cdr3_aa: ASSLGPTGELF
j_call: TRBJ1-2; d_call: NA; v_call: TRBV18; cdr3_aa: ASSTTAEANYGYT
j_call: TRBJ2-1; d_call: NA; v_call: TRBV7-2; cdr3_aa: ASSVGLANEQF
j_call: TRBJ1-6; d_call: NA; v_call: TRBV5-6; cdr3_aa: ASSLGQLSSYNSPLH
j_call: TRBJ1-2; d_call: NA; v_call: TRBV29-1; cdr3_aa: SVYDYGYT
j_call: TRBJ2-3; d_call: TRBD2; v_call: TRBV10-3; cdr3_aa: AIRGTSGRDTQY
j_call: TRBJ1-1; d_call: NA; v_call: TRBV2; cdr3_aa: ASMKQFSGEAF
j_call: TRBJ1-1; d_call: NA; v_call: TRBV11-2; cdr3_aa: ASSLGGHQTYEAF
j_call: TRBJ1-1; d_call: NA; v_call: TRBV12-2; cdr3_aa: ATRAEGPPEAF
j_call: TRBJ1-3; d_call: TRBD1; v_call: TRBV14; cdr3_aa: ASSPTGNSGNTIY
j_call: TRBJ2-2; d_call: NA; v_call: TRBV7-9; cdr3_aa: ASSLGVRTGELF
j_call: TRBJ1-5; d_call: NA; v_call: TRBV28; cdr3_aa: ASSTLFGSDQPQH
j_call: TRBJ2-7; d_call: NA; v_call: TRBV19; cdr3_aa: ASSIRGEQY
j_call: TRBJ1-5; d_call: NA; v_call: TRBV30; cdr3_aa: AWSLDSNQPQH
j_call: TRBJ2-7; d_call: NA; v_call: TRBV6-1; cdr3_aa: ASSDVGAGVYEQY
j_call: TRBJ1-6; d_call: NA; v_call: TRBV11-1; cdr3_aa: ASSLSGGTSPLH
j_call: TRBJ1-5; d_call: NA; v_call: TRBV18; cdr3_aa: ASSPIGSSSNQPQH
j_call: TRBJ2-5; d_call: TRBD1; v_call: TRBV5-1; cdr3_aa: ASSLQGIQETQY
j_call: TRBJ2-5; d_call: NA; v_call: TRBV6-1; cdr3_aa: ASSEDFFLTETQY
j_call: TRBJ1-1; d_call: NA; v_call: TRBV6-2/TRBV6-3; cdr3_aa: ASSYRGNTEAF
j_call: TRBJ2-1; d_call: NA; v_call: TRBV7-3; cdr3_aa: ASSPPGRQNNEQF
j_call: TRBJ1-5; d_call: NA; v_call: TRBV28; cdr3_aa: ASSRSRYQPQH
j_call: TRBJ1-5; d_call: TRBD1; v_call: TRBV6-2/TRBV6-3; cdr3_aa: ASSDPGQHQPQH
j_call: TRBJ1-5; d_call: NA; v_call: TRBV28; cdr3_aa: ASSPGPTQH
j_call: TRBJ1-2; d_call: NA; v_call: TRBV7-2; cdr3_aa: ASSSTVYGYT
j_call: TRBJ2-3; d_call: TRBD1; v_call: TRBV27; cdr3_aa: ASSLLQGARDTQY
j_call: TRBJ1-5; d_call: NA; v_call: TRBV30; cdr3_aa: AWNAGGANQPQH
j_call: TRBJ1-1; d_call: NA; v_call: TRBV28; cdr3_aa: ASIMDTEAF
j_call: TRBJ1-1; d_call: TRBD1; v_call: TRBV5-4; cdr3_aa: ASSVGQTTEAF
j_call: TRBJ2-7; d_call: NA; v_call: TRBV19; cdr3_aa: ASSRGHGTYEQY
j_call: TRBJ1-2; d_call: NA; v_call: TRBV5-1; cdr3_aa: ASSWSVTTYGYT
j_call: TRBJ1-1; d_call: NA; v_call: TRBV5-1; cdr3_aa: ASSLFGDGTEAF
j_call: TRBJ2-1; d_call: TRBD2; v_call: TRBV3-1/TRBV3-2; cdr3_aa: ASSQEVWGLAGDEQF
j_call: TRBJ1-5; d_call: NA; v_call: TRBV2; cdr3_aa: ASSEERAGVSNQPQH
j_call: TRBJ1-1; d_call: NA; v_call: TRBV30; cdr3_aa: AWSGSADTEAF
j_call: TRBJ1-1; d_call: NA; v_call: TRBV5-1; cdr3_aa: ASSSTGFTEAF
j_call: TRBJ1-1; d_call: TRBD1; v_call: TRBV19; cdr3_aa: ASSEFRGRAF
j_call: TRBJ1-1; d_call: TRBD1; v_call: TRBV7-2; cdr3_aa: ASSLARTGGAF
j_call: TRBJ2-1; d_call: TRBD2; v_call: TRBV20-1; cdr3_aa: SASGRGYGSYNEQF
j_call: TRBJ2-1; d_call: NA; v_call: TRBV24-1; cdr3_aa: ATSDLVSGSSYNEQF
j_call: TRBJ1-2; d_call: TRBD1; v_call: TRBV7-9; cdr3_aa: ASSYDRVYGYT
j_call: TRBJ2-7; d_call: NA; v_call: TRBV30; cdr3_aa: AWSRGGTYEQY
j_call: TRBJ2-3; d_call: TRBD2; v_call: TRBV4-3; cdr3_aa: ASSQRLAATDTQY
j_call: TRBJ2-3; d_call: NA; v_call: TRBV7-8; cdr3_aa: ASSSPSRPDTQY
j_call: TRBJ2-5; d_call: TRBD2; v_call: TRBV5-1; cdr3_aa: ASSLEGTSGHKGTQY
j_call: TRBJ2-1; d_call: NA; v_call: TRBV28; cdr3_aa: ASSLDTYNEQF
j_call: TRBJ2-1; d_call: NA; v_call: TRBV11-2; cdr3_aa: ASSPKYRISTYNEQF
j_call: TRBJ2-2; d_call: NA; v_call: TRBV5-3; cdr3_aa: ARSLVLKGNTGELF
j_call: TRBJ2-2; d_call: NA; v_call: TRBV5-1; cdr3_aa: ASSPRSPTTSNTGELF
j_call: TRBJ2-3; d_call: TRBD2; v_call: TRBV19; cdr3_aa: ASSIAAGARTDTQY